This T cell receptor (beta chain) was sequenced for a study of T-cell reconstitution after alpha-beta-depleted transplantation in children. Study results and caveats: Several hundred rapidly expanded clones from non-depleted graft cells reportedly supplied alpha-beta T cells about two months post-transplant. T-cell numbers and diversity one year post-transplant derived largely from freshly generated T cells.

Comments on this clonotype: Antigen unknown.

Preparing the TCRbeta library involved the use of unique molecular identifiers. TCRdb re-called the PCR reads through MiXCR, storing one row per CDR3 protein. This sample has a few hundred thousand distinct CDR3 sequences, with 20% to 30% found just once. This CDR3 spans 13 amino acids. Germline V gene data show CDR1 as SQVTM and CDR2 as ANQGSEA. The V and J ends lost 3 bases and 5 bases respectively, with 13 bases between them. The receptor comes from a female patient under 10 years old who had a stem cell transplant for congenital amegakaryocytic thrombocytopenia, so the T cells may come from the graft donor. The chain joins TRBV29-1 to TRBJ1-2, with D tentatively TRBD1 (5 bases). Sequencing used PBMCs, mostly from graft donor cells, obtained 360 days after TCRalphabeta/CD19-depleted stem cell transplant. The CDR3 region has the DNA TGCAGCGTTGATATCGGGGGTAGTTATGGCTACACCTTC. This encodes CSVDIGGSYGYTF.